This T cell receptor (beta chain) emerged from a study of OX40 agonist ivuxolimab in advanced cancers. The study's findings and limits: Among the nonresponders, some also had low normalized T-cell clonal expansion. Still undetermined is the antigen specificity of the expanded peripheral T cells. Partly responding patients at 0.1-3.0 mg/kg showed some of the smallest clonal expansion.

Comments on this clone: What it binds is unknown.

Germline V gene lookup returns CDR1 MNHNS and CDR2 SASEGT. The CDR3 runs to 12 residues. V lost 3 bases, J lost 3 bases, and 5 bases lay in between. The repertoire was sequenced with immunoSEQ multiplex PCR; TCRdb's copy has only in-frame clones and lacks some. The sample lists about 90,000 clones, around 88% occurring once. This specimen was CD4+ or CD8+ T cells sorted from blood, taken in a trial of the OX40 agonist ivuxolimab. This sequence originates from an adult with an advanced solid tumor such as melanoma, head and neck, liver or kidney cancer. The chain carries TRBV6-1 and TRBJ1-2; D is unresolved. The CDR3 protein is CASSERDYGYTF. CDR3 DNA sequence: TGTGCCAGCAGTGAGAGGGACTATGGCTACACCTTC.